The clone carrying this T cell receptor beta chain was seen just once. The antigen remains undetermined. The CDR3 loop spans 15 amino acids. Germline V gene sequence: CDR1 MGHDK, CDR2 SYGVNS. V lost 1 base and J lost 10, with 16 bases in between. The data originate from a study of cytomegalovirus exposure and HLA in healthy donors. The PCR made use of 60 Vbeta and 13 Jbeta primers. Sequenced by immunoSEQ multiplex PCR; TCRdb stores in-frame clones only, minus some. The sample includes 130,000 or so clones, over 80% of them seen just once. General study findings and limits: An analysis was carried out later, and it reportedly showed fewer N-insertions in an Asian-associated ancestry cluster than the 666-donor mean. Some V segments could not be told apart, so they were left out, TRBV6-2 and TRBV6-3 among them. Cytomegalovirus-associated TCR beta chains were listed, numbering 164. Common viral pathogens (according to a later analysis) appeared linked to several of the most significant clusters.

This TCR derives from a man in his forties in good health and CMV-seronegative. Sequenced input: PBMCs. V and J are TRBV25-1 and TRBJ1-4; the D is unclear. The CDR3 region has the DNA TGTGCCAGCAGTGAATTGGTGGGCCCAGGTGGAAAACTGTTTTTT. It is translated as CASSELVGPGGKLFF.